This T cell receptor (beta chain) was sequenced during a study of blood T cell repertoires in COVID-19. The length of the CDR3 is 12 residues. Trimming shortened V by 4 bases and J by 5 bases, and 9 bases separated the two germline ends. TCRdb keeps only in-frame clones here, not all; method: immunoSEQ multiplex PCR. The repertoire holds about 190,000 clones, with 84% as singletons. The chain carries TRBV5-3 and TRBJ1-2, with D perhaps TRBD1 (5 bases). TRBV5-3 is an open reading frame, and its role is uncertain. Sequencing was done on a sample of PBMCs or T cells enriched from blood (not recorded which). This receptor was obtained from a woman aged 30 to 39 who had been exposed to COVID-19. CDR3 sequence: CARSRRQYGYTF. The CDR3 DNA reads TGTGCCAGAAGCCGTAGACAGTATGGCTACACCTTC.